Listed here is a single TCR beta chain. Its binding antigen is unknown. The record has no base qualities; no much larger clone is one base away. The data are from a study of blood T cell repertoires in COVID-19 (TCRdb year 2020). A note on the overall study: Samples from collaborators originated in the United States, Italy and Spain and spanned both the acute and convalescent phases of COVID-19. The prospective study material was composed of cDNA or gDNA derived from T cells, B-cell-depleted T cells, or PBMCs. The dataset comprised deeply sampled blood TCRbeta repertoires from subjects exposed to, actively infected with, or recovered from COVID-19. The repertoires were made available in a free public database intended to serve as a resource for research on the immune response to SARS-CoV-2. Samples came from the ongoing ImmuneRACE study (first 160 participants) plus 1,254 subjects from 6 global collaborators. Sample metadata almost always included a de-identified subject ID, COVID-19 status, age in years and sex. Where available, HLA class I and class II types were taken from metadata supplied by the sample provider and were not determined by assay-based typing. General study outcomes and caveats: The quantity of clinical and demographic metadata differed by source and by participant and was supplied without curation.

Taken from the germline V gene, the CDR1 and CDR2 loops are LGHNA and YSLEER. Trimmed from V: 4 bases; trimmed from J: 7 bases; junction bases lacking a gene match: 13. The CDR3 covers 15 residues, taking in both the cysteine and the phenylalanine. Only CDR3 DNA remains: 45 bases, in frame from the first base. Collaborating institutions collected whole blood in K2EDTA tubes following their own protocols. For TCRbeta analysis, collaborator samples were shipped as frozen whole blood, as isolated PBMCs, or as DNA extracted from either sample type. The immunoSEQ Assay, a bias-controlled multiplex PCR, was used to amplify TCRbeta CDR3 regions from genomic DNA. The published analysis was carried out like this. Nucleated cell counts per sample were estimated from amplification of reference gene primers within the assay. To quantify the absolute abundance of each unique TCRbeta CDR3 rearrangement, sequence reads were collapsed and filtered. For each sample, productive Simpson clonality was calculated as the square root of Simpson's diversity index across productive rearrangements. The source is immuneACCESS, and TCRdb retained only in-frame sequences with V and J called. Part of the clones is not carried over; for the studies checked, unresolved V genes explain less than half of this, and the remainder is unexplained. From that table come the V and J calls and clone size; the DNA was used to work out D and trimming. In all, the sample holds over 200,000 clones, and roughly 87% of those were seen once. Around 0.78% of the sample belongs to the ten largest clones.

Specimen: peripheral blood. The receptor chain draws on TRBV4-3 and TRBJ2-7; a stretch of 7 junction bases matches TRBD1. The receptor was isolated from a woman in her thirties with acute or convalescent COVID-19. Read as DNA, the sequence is TGCGCCAGCAGCCCCTCTGAGGGGACAGCACTTGAGCAGTACTTC. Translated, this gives CASSPSEGTALEQYF.